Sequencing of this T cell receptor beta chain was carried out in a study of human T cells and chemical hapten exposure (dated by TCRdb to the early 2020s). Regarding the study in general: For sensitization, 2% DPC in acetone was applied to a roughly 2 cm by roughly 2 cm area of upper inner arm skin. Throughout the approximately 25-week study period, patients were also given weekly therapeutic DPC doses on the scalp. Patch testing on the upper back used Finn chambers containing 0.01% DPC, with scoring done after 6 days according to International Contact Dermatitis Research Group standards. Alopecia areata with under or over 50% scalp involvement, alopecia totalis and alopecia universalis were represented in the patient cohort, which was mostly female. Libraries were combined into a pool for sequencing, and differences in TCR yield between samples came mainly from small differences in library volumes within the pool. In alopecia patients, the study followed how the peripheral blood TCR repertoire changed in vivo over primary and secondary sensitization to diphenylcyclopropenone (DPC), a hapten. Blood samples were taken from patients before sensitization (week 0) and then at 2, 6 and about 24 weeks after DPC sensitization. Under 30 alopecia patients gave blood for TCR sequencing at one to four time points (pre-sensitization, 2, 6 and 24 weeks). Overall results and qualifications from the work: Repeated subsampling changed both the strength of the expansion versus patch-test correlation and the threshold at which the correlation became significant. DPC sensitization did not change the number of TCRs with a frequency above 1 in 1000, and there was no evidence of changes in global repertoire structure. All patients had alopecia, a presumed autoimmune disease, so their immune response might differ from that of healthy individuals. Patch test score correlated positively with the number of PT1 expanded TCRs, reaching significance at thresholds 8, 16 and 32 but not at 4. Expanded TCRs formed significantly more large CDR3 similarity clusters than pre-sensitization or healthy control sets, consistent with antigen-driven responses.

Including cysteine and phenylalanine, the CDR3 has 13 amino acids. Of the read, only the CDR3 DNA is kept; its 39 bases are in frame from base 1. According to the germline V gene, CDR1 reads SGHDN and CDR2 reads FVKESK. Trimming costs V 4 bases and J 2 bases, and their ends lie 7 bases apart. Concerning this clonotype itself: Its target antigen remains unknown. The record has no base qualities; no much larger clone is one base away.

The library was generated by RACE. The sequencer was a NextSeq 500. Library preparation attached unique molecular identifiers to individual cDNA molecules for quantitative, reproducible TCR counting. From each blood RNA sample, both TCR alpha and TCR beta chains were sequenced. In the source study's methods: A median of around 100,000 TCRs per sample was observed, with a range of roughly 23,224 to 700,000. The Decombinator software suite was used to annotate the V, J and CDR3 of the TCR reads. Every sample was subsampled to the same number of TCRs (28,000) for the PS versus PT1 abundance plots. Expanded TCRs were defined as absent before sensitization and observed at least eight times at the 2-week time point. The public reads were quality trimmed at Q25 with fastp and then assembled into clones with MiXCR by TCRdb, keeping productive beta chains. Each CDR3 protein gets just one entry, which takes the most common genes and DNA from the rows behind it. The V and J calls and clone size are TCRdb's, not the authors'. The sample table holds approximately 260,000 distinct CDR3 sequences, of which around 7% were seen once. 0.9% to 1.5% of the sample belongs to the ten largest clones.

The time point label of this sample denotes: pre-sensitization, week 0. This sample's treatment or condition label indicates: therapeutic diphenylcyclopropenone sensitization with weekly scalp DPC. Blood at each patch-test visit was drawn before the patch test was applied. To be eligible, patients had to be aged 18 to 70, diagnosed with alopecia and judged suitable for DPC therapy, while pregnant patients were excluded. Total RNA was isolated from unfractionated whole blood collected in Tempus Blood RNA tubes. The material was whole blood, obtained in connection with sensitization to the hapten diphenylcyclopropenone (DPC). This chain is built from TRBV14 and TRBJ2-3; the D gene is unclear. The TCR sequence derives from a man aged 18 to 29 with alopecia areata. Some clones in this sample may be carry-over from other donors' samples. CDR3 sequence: CASSRRTTDTQYF. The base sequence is TGTGCCAGCAGCCGAAGGACCACAGATACGCAGTATTTT.